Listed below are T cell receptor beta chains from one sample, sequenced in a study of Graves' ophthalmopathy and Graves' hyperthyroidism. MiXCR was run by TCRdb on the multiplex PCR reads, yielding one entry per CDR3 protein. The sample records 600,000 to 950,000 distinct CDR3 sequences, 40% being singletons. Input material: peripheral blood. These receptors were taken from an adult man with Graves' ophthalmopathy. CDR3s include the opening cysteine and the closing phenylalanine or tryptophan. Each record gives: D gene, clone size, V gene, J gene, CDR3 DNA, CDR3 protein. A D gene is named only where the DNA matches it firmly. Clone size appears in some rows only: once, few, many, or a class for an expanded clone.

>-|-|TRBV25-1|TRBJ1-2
TGTGCCAGCAGTGTTGTGAGACGGATAAGCTCTGGAAACACCTTC
CASSVVRRISSGNTF
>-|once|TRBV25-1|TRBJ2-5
TGTGCCAGCAGCCCGGAAGGGGGGTGGGGGGAGACCCAGTACTTC
CASSPEGGWGETQYF
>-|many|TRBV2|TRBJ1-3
TGTGCCAGCAGTGAAACTTTTTCTGGAAACACCATATATTTT
CASSETFSGNTIYF
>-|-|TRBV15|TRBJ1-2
TGTGCCACCAGCAGAGGTCGGACAGCCTATGGCTACACCTTC
CATSRGRTAYGYTF
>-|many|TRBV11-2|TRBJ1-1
TGTGCCAGCAGCTCTCGACCCGGAATGAACACTGAAGCTTTCTTT
CASSSRPGMNTEAFF
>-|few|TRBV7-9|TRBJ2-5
TGTGCCAGCAGCTCGGGACCCTACCAAGAGACCCAGTACTTC
CASSSGPYQETQYF
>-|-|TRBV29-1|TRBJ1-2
TGCAGCGTTGGAAAGGGCCAGAACTATGGCTACACCTTC
CSVGKGQNYGYTF
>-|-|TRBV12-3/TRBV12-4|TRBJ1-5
TGTGCCAGCAGTTTTGGAGGTATCGACAATCAGCCCCAGCATTTT
CASSFGGIDNQPQHF
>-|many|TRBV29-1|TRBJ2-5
TGCAGCGCCGAAGCGGGTGGAGAGACCCAGTACTTC
CSAEAGGETQYF
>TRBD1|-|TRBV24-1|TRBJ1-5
TGTGCCAGCAGTTACCGACAGGGAGATCAGCCCCAGCATTTT
CASSYRQGDQPQHF
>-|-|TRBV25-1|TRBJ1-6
TGTGCCAGCAGTTTATCGGGGCACTATAATTCACCCCTCCACTTT
CASSLSGHYNSPLHF
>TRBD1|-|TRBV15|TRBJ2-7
TGTGCCAGCAGCGATTCGACAGGGATCTCCCACGAGCAGTACTTC
CASSDSTGISHEQYF
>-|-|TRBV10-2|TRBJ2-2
TGCGCCAGCAGTGAGCTGGGATACCGTGCGGCCGGGGAGCTGTTTTTT
CASSELGYRAAGELFF
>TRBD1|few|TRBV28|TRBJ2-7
TGTGCCAGCAGTTCCTCGGGACAGAGGTTCTACGAGCAGTACTTC
CASSSSGQRFYEQYF
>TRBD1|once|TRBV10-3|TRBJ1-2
TGTGCCATCAGTGAGTCCCCGGAGGGACAGGGTACCAACTATGGCTACACCTTC
CAISESPEGQGTNYGYTF
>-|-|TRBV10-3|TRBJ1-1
TGTGCCATCAGTGGAGGGGGTTCGTCCACTGAAGCTTTCTTT
CAISGGGSSTEAFF
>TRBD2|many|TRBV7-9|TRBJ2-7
TGTGCCAGCAGCTATAGCGGGAGCCTCTCCTACGAGCAGTACTTC
CASSYSGSLSYEQYF
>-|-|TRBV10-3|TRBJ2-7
TGTGCCATCAGTGAGTCCGAGCAGTACTTC
CAISESEQYF
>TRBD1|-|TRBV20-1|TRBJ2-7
TGCAGTGCTAGAGATCCTACAGGGGCCTCCTACGAGCAGTACTTC
CSARDPTGASYEQYF
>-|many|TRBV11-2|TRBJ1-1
TGTGCCAGCAGCCCCGAGACTGAAGCTTTCTTT
CASSPETEAFF
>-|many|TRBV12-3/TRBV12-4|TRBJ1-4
TGTGCCAGCAGTTCATGGACCGTACGGGAAAAACTGTTTTTT
CASSSWTVREKLFF
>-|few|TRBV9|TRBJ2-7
TGTGCCAGCAGCACGGAGCCGGTCCCCCTCGGCGAGCAGTACTTC
CASSTEPVPLGEQYF
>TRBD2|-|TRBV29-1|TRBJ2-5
TGCAGCTTGGCTAGCGGGAGGATGGGAGAGACCCAGTACTTC
CSLASGRMGETQYF
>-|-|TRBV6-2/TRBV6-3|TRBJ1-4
TGTGCCAGCAGCCCTCGCGGGGGCGAAGAAAAACTGTTTTTT
CASSPRGGEEKLFF
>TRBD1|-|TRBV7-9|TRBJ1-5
TGTGCCAGCAGCCCCGCACAGGGGCCCACCGGGGTGCTTCAGCCCCAGCATTTT
CASSPAQGPTGVLQPQHF
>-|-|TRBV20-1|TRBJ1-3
TGCAGTGCTAGAAGCCTAGGGGACAACACTGGAAACACCATATATTTT
CSARSLGDNTGNTIYF
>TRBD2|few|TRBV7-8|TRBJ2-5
TGTGCCAGCAGTCAGGGCGGGGGGCAAGAGACCCAGTACTTC
CASSQGGGQETQYF
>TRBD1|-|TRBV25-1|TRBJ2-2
TGTGCCAGCAGTTCCTTGGGACAGGGGGCCGGCACCGGGGAGCTGTTTTTT
CASSSLGQGAGTGELFF
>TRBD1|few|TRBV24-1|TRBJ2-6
TGTGCCACCTCTTCAGGGACAGGGGGCTTCGGCGGGGCCAACGTCCTGACTTTC
CATSSGTGGFGGANVLTF
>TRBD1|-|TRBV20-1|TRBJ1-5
TGCAGTGCTAGAGGAGCGGGACAGGGGGCTAACCAGCCCCAGCATTTT
CSARGAGQGANQPQHF
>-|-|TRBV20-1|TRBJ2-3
TGCAGCGCTGAGAGCACAGATACGCAGTATTTT
CSAESTDTQYF
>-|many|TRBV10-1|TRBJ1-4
TGCGCCAGCAGTGAGAGGGCAGGGTCCGAAAAACTGTTTTTT
CASSERAGSEKLFF
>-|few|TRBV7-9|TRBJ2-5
TGTGCCAGCAGCTCCCGGGGTCCGTTGTCGGAGACCCAGTACTTC
CASSSRGPLSETQYF
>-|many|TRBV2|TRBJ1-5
TGTGCCAGCAGTCTACCCACAGGGACAAATTCGCCCCAGCATTTT
CASSLPTGTNSPQHF
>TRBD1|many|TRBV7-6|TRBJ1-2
TGTGCCAACAGCTTAGTGGACAGGCGCGATGGCTACACCTTC
CANSLVDRRDGYTF
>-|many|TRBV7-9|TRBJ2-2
TGTGCCAGCAGCTTAGCGATGGGGAACACCGGGGAGCTGTTTTTT
CASSLAMGNTGELFF
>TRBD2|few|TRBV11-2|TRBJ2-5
TGTGCCAGCAGCCCGGGACTAGCGGGGGCTACACAAGAGACCCAGTACTTC
CASSPGLAGATQETQYF
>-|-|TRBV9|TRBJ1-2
TGTGCCAGCAGTTTAGGCCCTATGGAGCGGGGGCCACGATCGCATGGCTACACCTTC
CASSLGPMERGPRSHGYTF
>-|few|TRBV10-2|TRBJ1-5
TGCGCCAGCCGGGGGGGGAGCAATCAGCCCCAGCATTTT
CASRGGSNQPQHF
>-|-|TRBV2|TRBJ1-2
TGTGCCAGCAGTCGATCCCAGGAGGGCGGTGGCTACACCTTC
CASSRSQEGGGYTF
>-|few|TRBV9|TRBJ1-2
TGTGCCAGCAGCGAGGGGACGGAAGGATATACTAACTATGGCTACACCTTC
CASSEGTEGYTNYGYTF
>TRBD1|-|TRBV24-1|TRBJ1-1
TGTGCCAGTCAGGGGGGGAGGACTGAAGCTTTCTTT
CASQGGRTEAFF
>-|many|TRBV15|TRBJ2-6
TGTGCCACCAGCAGAGATGGGTCCATCGGGGCCAACGTCCTGACTTTC
CATSRDGSIGANVLTF
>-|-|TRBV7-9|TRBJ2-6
TGTGCCAGCAGCTTCAGGGCTGGGACCAACGTCCTGACTTTC
CASSFRAGTNVLTF
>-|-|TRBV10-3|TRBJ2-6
TGTGCCATCAGTTACGGGGTAGCTGGGGCCAACGTCCTGACTTTC
CAISYGVAGANVLTF
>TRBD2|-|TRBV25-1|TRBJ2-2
TGCGCCAGCAGGCCGACTAGCGGGGCCAACACCGGGGAGCTGTTTTTT
CASRPTSGANTGELFF
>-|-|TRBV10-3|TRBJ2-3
TGTGCCATCAGTCCCGGGTCGCGGGACCCCAGCACAGATACGCAGTATTTT
CAISPGSRDPSTDTQYF
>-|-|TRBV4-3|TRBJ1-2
TGCGCCAGCAGCCAAGAGCCTGTCGTGCTTTATGGCTACACCTTC
CASSQEPVVLYGYTF
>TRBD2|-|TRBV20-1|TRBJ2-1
TGCAGTGCGAGACTAGCGGGAGAGTCCTACAATGAGCAGTTCTTC
CSARLAGESYNEQFF
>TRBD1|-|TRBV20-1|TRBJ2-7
TGCAGTGCTAGAGACATTAGACAGGGGAACAACGAGCAGTACTTC
CSARDIRQGNNEQYF
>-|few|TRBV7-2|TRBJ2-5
TGTGCCAGCAGCCGGGTGGGGGACCAAGAGACCCAGTACTTC
CASSRVGDQETQYF
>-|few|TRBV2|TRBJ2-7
TGTGCCAGCAGGCGGCGGGAAAGGCAGAGCATCTCCTACGAGCAGTACTTC
CASRRRERQSISYEQYF